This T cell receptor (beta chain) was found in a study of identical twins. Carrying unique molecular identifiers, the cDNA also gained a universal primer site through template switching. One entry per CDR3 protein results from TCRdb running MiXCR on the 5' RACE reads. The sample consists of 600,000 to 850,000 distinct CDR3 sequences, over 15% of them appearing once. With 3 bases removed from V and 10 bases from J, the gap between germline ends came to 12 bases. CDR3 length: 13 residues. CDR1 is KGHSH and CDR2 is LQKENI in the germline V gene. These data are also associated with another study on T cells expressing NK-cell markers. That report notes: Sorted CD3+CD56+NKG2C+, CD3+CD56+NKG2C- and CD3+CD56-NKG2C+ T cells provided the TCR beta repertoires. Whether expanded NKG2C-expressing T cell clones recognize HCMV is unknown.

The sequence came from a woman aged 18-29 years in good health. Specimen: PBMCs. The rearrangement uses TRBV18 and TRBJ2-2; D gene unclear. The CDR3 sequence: CASSPWAQVELFF. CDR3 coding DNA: TGTGCCAGCTCACCCTGGGCCCAGGTGGAGCTGTTTTTT.